One T cell receptor beta chain is described in this entry. The CDR3 has 16 amino acids. V was shortened by 6 bases and J by 0 bases, with 17 bases between the two germline ends. Germline V lookup: CDR1 KGHSH, CDR2 LQKENI. These data come from a study of blood T cell repertoires in COVID-19. Background on the study: Whether acute or convalescent, the COVID-19 samples came from the United States, Italy and Spain.

Original processing methods: Amplification from reference gene primers served as the basis for estimated nucleated cell counts. The method was immunoSEQ multiplex PCR; TCRdb's version includes in-frame clones alone and lacks a portion of them. Clonal size and the V and J genes are those of that table, whereas D and trimming came from the DNA. This table has roughly 200,000 clones, under 90% appearing once. Participants were placed into cohorts based on the clinical history they reported. This sequence joins TRBV18 and TRBJ1-1, with D possibly TRBD1 on 6 matching bases. Sequencing was carried out using PBMCs or T cells enriched from blood (not recorded which). This sequence was found in a woman aged 25 to 45 with acute COVID-19. CDR3 sequence (DNA): TGTGCCAGCTCTCAAGTCCGGGACACCATGAACACTGAAGCTTTCTTT. Amino acids: CASSQVRDTMNTEAFF.